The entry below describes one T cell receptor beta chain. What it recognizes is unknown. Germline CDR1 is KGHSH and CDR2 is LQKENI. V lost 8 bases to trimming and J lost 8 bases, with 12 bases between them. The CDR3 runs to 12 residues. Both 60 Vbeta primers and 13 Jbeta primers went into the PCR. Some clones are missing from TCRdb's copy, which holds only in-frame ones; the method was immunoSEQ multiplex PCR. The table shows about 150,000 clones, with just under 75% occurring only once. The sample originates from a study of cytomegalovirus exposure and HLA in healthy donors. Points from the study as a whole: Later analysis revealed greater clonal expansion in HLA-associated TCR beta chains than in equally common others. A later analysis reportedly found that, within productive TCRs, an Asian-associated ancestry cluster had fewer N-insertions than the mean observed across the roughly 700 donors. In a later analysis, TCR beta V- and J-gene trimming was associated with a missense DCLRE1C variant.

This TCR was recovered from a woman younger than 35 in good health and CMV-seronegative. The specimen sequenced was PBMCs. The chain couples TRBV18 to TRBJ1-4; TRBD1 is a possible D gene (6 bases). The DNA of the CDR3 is TGTGCCAGCACAGGACAGAGGGAAAAACTGTTTTTT. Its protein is CASTGQREKLFF.